This T cell receptor (beta chain) was identified in a study of blood T cell repertoires in COVID-19. Study-level information: Acute and convalescent COVID-19 samples came from the United States, Italy and Spain. Sources were T cells, B-cell-depleted T cells, or PBMCs; the material itself was cDNA or gDNA.

Germline V gene sequence: CDR1 MNHNY, CDR2 SVGAGI (reference sequence). The CDR3 runs 18 residues. V dropped 5 bases and J dropped 0; count of bases not matched to a gene: 16. As processed by the authors: Amplifying reference gene primers gave estimates of nucleated cell counts. The repertoire was sequenced with immunoSEQ multiplex PCR; TCRdb's copy has only in-frame clones and lacks some. V, J and clone size are those of that table, while D and trimming were read from the DNA. This sample carries about 180,000 clones, approximately 80% of them seen once, and the ten largest clones take under 3.5%. This chain links TRBV6-6 with TRBJ2-7; 7 bases are a match to TRBD1. The clonotype originates from a woman aged 55-75 years with acute or convalescent COVID-19. The sequenced sample was peripheral blood. In DNA, the CDR3 is TGTGCCAGCAGTCAAATCCCAGGGACAGACTATGCCTCCTACGAGCAGTACTTC. Translated, it gives CASSQIPGTDYASYEQYF.